These 23 T cell receptor beta chains were sequenced from one sample in a study of shared clonotypes between healthy human individuals. The table came from immunoSEQ multiplex PCR; TCRdb's copy has only in-frame clones and leaves some out. The sample lists around 750,000 clones, approximately 74% occurring once. Sequencing was carried out using memory CD4+ T cells sorted from blood. The subset is: CD45RA-negative fraction. The source of these receptors is a woman under 40 in good health.

In this sample, this clone turned up a few times. V is TRBV4-1 and J is TRBJ2-3; 9 bases are a match to TRBD2. With V trimmed by 5 bases and J by 4 bases, 19 bases remained unmatched. In germline, CDR1 is MGHRA, CDR2 YSYEKL. CDR3 length equals 19 residues. The CDR3 protein is CASSKAGGSGSSPPDTQYF. CDR3 DNA sequence: TGCGCCAGCAGCAAGGCTGGTGGTAGCGGGAGCTCCCCCCCAGATACGCAGTATTTT.

This sequence joins TRBV18 and TRBJ1-2; TRBD1 aligns across 7 bases. With V trimmed by 7 bases and J by 6 bases, 5 bases remained unmatched. Looked up from germline, CDR1 is KGHSH and CDR2 is LQKENI. The CDR3 spans 12 residues. CDR3 sequence (DNA): TGTGCCAGCTGGAGACAGGGCGATGGCTACACCTTC. It translates to CASWRQGDGYTF.

The CDR3 spells CASSQGTSGGNIQYF. In DNA, the CDR3 is TGTGCCAGCAGCCAAGGGACTAGCGGGGGAAACATTCAGTACTTC. The chain has TRBV27 and TRBJ2-4; 14 bases match TRBD2. The CDR3 contains 15 residues. With 6 bases clipped from V and 6 bases from J, the junction kept 4 bases outside the gene matches. Per germline, CDR1 MNHEY and CDR2 SMNVEV (reference sequence).

In this sample, this clone turned up once. V usage is TRBV15 and J usage is TRBJ2-3, with D hard to call. CDR1 is LNHNV, CDR2 YYDKDF, per germline (reference sequence). V was clipped by 0 bases and J by 5 bases, with 12 bases between them. This CDR3 is 15 amino acids long. CDR3 DNA sequence: TGTGCCACCAGCAGAGATTTTCTGGCTGGAGATACGCAGTATTTT. Its translation: CATSRDFLAGDTQYF.

The rearrangement joins TRBV28 to TRBJ1-2, with D maybe TRBD1 (6 bases). The germline CDR1 and CDR2 sequences are MDHEN and SYDVKM. V shed 3 bases and J shed 5 bases, with 13 bases lying between them. The CDR3 spans 14 residues. The CDR3 sequence is CASSFGGPGYGYTF. The CDR3 nucleotides read TGTGCCAGCAGTTTCGGGGGGCCGGGGTATGGCTACACCTTC.

This clone has only one observation. At the DNA level, this CDR3 is encoded by other sequences in the same sample as well. V is TRBV7-2 and J is TRBJ2-3; no clear D. V was clipped by 5 bases and J by 0 bases, with 12 bases between them. Germline V gene sequence: CDR1 SGHTA, CDR2 FQGNSA. This CDR3 is 15 amino acids long. CDR3 sequence (DNA): TGTGCCAGCAGCCCCGATTATTTAAGCACAGATACGCAGTATTTT. As protein: CASSPDYLSTDTQYF.

The rearrangement uses TRBV11-2 and TRBJ1-2; tentatively, D is TRBD1 (6 bases). V lost 2 bases and J lost 1, with 11 bases in between. CDR1 and CDR2 from the germline V gene are SGHAT and FQNNGV. The CDR3 is made up of 15 amino acids. The CDR3 is CASSLNRQVNYGYTF. CDR3 in DNA: TGTGCCAGCAGCTTAAACCGACAGGTTAACTATGGCTACACCTTC.

This clone has at least ten counts. CDR3 sequence reads: CASSYVAGGPNEQFF. The CDR3 bases are TGTGCCAGCAGTTACGTAGCGGGAGGGCCCAATGAGCAGTTCTTC. The rearrangement joins TRBV6-5 to TRBJ2-1; TRBD2 matches 11 bases. The germline CDR1 and CDR2 sequences are MNHEY and SVGAGI. The CDR3 is 15 amino acids. V was clipped by 2 bases and J by 6 bases; unmatched bases: 3.

The chain uses TRBV14 and TRBJ2-5; 10 nucleotides line up with TRBD1. The V segment lost 4 bases and the J segment 2 bases; nucleotides outside the gene matches: 7. Germline-derived CDR1 and CDR2 are SGHDN and FVKESK. The length of the CDR3 is 16 residues. For the CDR3, the DNA is TGTGCCAGCAGCCGAAATGCGGACAGGGGGCAAGAGACCCAGTACTTC. Translation gives CASSRNADRGQETQYF. Filled out from reference TRBV14 and TRBJ2-5, the complete variable domain reads EAGVTQFPSHSVIEKGQTVTLRCDPISGHDNLYWYRRVMGKEIKFLLHFVKESKQDESGMPNNRFLAERTGGTYSTLKVQPAELEDSGVYFCASSRNADRGQETQYFGPGTRLLVL.

Only a few counts were recorded for this clone. The V gene is TRBV19, the J gene TRBJ1-2; D perhaps matches TRBD1 (6 bases). Looked up from germline, CDR1 is LNHDA and CDR2 is SQIVND (reference sequence). The CDR3 is made up of 16 amino acids. Trimming cost V 3 bases and J 0 bases, with 14 bases left between them. The CDR3: CASSIHEGTPNYGYTF. The CDR3 region has the DNA TGTGCCAGTAGTATTCATGAGGGGACACCTAACTATGGCTACACCTTC.

J is TRBJ2-5 and V is TRBV23-1; tentative D call: TRBD1 (5 bases). TRBV23-1 is an ORF, with its function uncertain. The CDR3 runs 17 residues. The V end lost 10 bases, the J end lost 3 bases, and 27 bases lay between the germline ends. CDR3 bases: TGCGCCACTTTCCTCAACAGGCAAGATCTTACTGAAGAGACCCAGTACTTC. As protein: CATFLNRQDLTEETQYF.

This clone was seen just once. The V gene is TRBV2, the J gene TRBJ2-1; 11 bases match TRBD1. Germline-derived CDR1 and CDR2 are SNHLY and FYNNEI. The length of the CDR3 is 14 residues. J lost 5 bases, V lost 6 bases, and 3 bases had no gene match. The CDR3 DNA follows: TGTGCCAGCAGCGGGACAGGGGGTAACAATGAGCAGTTCTTC. It codes for CASSGTGGNNEQFF.

The chain carries TRBV10-3 and TRBJ2-7; 8 bases agree with TRBD1. Germline loops: CDR1 ENHRY, CDR2 SYGVKD. Losses at the gene ends were 2 bases for V and 5 bases for J; bases not matched to a gene: 5. The CDR3 runs 14 residues. The CDR3 here is CAISETGGPNEQYF. The CDR3 DNA is TGTGCCATCAGTGAGACAGGGGGGCCCAACGAGCAGTACTTC.

The rearrangement uses TRBV30 and TRBJ1-1; D call uncertain. Germline CDR1 reads GTSNPN; CDR2 reads SVGIG (reference sequence). V shed 0 bases and J shed 1 base, with 9 bases lying between them. This CDR3 has 14 amino acids. CDR3 sequence reads: CAWSVLQKNTEAFF. The CDR3 coding sequence is TGTGCCTGGAGTGTACTGCAGAAGAACACTGAAGCTTTCTTT.

This chain joins TRBV6-1 and TRBJ2-5; D not certain. Trimming took 3 bases from V and 7 from J, leaving 3 bases between them. The germline V gene encodes CDR1 MNHNS and CDR2 SASEGT. CDR3 size: 10 residues. For the CDR3, the DNA is TGTGCCAGCAGTGACTGGACCCAGTACTTC. It is translated as CASSDWTQYF.

V is TRBV4-2 and J is TRBJ2-1; a weak D match, TRBD2 (6 bases). CDR1 and CDR2 from the germline V gene are LGHNA and YNFKEQ. With 0 bases removed from V and 0 bases from J, the gap between germline ends came to 18 bases. The CDR3 consists of 19 residues. CDR3 nucleotide sequence: TGTGCCAGCAGCCAAGAGCCTGCGGGATTACCCAACTCCTACAATGAGCAGTTCTTC. Translating gives CASSQEPAGLPNSYNEQFF.

This clone was seen more than once but under ten times. The J gene is TRBJ2-1, the V gene TRBV28, with 11 bases aligning to TRBD2. Trimming took 8 bases from V and 8 from J; bases not matched to a gene: 14. This CDR3 comprises 16 residues. CDR1 and CDR2 from the germline V gene are MDHEN and SYDVKM. The CDR3 DNA is TGTGCCAGCGCCGCCCCCACTAGCGGGAGCCTCCATGAGCAGTTCTTC. Translated: CASAAPTSGSLHEQFF.

The chain uses TRBV7-9 and TRBJ2-1; 10 nucleotides match TRBD2. Trimming took 5 bases from V and 8 from J; bases not matched to a gene: 6. The CDR3 sequence is 14 residues long. Germline V gene data show CDR1 as SEHNR and CDR2 as FQNEAQ (reference sequence). The chain's CDR3 is CASSPGAGGDEQFF. DNA of the CDR3: TGTGCCAGCAGCCCCGGAGCGGGAGGGGATGAGCAGTTCTTC.

This clone was seen just once. The chain recombines TRBV28 with TRBJ1-2, with 9 positions matching TRBD1. CDR3 length equals 14 residues. Germline CDR1 and CDR2: MDHEN and SYDVKM. The V segment lost 8 bases and the J segment 3 bases; nucleotides outside the gene matches: 7. The CDR3 spells CASWTGTGHYGYTF. CDR3 DNA: TGTGCCAGCTGGACCGGGACAGGGCACTATGGCTACACCTTC.

This chain links TRBV7-2 with TRBJ2-1, with 7 bases fitting TRBD2. Germline CDR1 reads SGHTA; CDR2 reads FQGNSA. This CDR3 comprises 14 residues. V lost 4 bases to trimming and J lost 4 bases; unmatched junction nucleotides: 4. As DNA, the CDR3 is TGTGCCAGCAGCTACGGGGGACTATACAATGAGCAGTTCTTC. Its translation: CASSYGGLYNEQFF.

The chain links TRBV25-1 to TRBJ2-1; D is perhaps TRBD2 (6 bases). The V gene's germline CDR1 is MGHDK and CDR2 SYGVNS. V was pared by 6 bases and J by 0 bases, with 15 bases between. There are 16 residues in the CDR3. The CDR3, as DNA: TGTGCCAGCAGATCCAGCCATAGCGGCTCCTACAATGAGCAGTTCTTC. Its translation is CASRSSHSGSYNEQFF.

The chain couples TRBV21-1 to TRBJ2-7; the table's D call, TRBD2, has no DNA check behind it. TRBV21-1 corresponds to a pseudogene. The CDR3 is 9 amino acids. CDR3 sequence (DNA): TGTGCCAGCAGCCTCGAGCAGTACTTC. This codes for CASSLEQYF.

V is TRBV19 and J is TRBJ1-2; D might be TRBD1 (6 bases). The CDR3 has 14 residues. Trimming stripped 9 bases from V and 4 bases from J, with 18 bases between. Germline V gene lookup returns CDR1 LNHDA and CDR2 SQIVND (reference sequence). The DNA for the CDR3 is TGTGCCAGCGGGCCCCCAGGGGCGGTCTATGGCTACACCTTC. Translating it yields CASGPPGAVYGYTF.